These T cell receptor beta chains were read from a single sample in a study of cytomegalovirus exposure and HLA in healthy donors. Measured with immunoSEQ multiplex PCR; TCRdb has only the in-frame clones, and not every one. The data show approximately 300,000 clones, roughly 88% seen once. Sequenced material: PBMCs. The source is a woman younger than 30 in good health and CMV-seronegative. Both conserved end residues are part of each CDR3. The D gene is left open where the match is weak. Size is stated for part of the rows, as once, few or many counts, or as a class when the clone is expanded.

CDR3aa,CDR3nt,v_gene,d_gene,j_gene,len,abundance
CASSPPGLEGKLFF,TGTGCCAGCTCACCACCGGGTCTTGAGGGAAAACTGTTTTTT,TRBV18,NA,TRBJ1-4,14,NA
CSVAPGTTTDTQYF,TGCAGCGTTGCCCCCGGGACTACCACAGATACGCAGTATTTT,TRBV29-1,TRBD2,TRBJ2-3,14,NA
CATSGDIAKNIQYF,TGTGCCACCTCAGGGGACATAGCCAAAAACATTCAGTACTTC,TRBV7-9,NA,TRBJ2-4,14,NA
CASSPPGHLYEQYF,TGTGCCAGCAGCCCCCCAGGCCACCTCTACGAGCAGTACTTC,TRBV11-3,NA,TRBJ2-7,14,NA
CASGSGTAGANVLTF,TGTGCTAGTGGTTCTGGGACAGCCGGGGCCAACGTCCTGACTTTC,TRBV12-5,TRBD1,TRBJ2-6,15,NA
CASSGTVRDTEAFF,TGTGCCAGCAGTGGGACAGTTCGGGACACTGAAGCTTTCTTT,TRBV2,NA,TRBJ1-1,14,NA
CASSEQGATNEKLFF,TGTGCCAGCAGTGAACAGGGGGCAACTAATGAAAAACTGTTTTTT,TRBV25-1,TRBD1,TRBJ1-4,15,NA
CASTQLARTGELFF,TGTGCCAGCACCCAGTTGGCGCGGACCGGGGAGCTGTTTTTT,TRBV6-1,NA,TRBJ2-2,14,few
CASSSGQGRFVYTF,TGTGCCAGCAGTTCCGGACAGGGGAGATTTGTCTACACCTTC,TRBV28,TRBD1,TRBJ1-2,14,NA
CASGSYPPGQGLEQYF,TGTGCTAGTGGCTCGTATCCACCGGGACAGGGATTGGAGCAGTACTTC,TRBV12-5,TRBD1,TRBJ2-7,16,NA
CASSPYDRISEQYF,TGTGCCAGCTCACCTTACGACAGGATTTCCGAGCAGTACTTC,TRBV18,NA,TRBJ2-7,14,NA
CASSVGLTGYEQYF,TGTGCCAGCAGCGTAGGTCTGACAGGCTACGAGCAGTACTTC,TRBV9,NA,TRBJ2-7,14,NA
CASSQTSVYNEQFF,TGCGCCAGCAGCCAAACAAGTGTCTACAATGAGCAGTTCTTC,TRBV4-1,NA,TRBJ2-1,14,NA
CASSQSLTGMSTTGELFF,TGCGCCAGCAGCCAAAGTCTAACAGGGATGTCGACCACCGGGGAGCTGTTTTTT,TRBV4-3,NA,TRBJ2-2,18,NA
CASSSRGRSYNEQFF,TGTGCCAGCAGCTCCAGGGGTCGCTCCTACAATGAGCAGTTCTTC,TRBV7-3,NA,TRBJ2-1,15,NA
CASSSGLAGTDTQYF,TGTGCCAGCAGCTCCGGACTAGCAGGCACAGATACGCAGTATTTT,TRBV6-6,TRBD2,TRBJ2-3,15,NA
CASGRDRPGQPQHF,TGTGCTAGTGGCCGAGACAGGCCGGGTCAGCCCCAGCATTTT,TRBV12-5,NA,TRBJ1-5,14,NA
CASTFKVGQGAAGEQYF,TGCGCCAGCACCTTTAAGGTTGGACAGGGGGCCGCGGGCGAGCAGTACTTC,TRBV5-1,TRBD1,TRBJ2-7,17,NA
CASSLGGMSYEQYF,TGTGCCAGCAGCTTAGGAGGGATGAGCTACGAGCAGTACTTC,TRBV7-8,NA,TRBJ2-7,14,NA
CASSLGTRSNQPQHF,TGTGCCAGCAGCTTAGGCACTCGCAGCAATCAGCCCCAGCATTTT,TRBV11-2,NA,TRBJ1-5,15,NA
CASSLRDRDAYGYTF,TGTGCCAGCAGTCTCCGGGACAGGGATGCCTATGGCTACACCTTC,TRBV27,TRBD1,TRBJ1-2,15,few
CASSFPAGEQYF,TGTGCCAGCAGCTTCCCCGCCGGGGAGCAGTACTTC,TRBV7-9,NA,TRBJ2-7,12,NA
CASSTGLAGVGYEQYF,TGTGCCAGCAGCACAGGACTAGCGGGAGTCGGCTACGAGCAGTACTTC,TRBV5-4,TRBD2,TRBJ2-7,16,NA
CASSRTGENQPQHF,TGTGCCAGCTCAAGGACAGGGGAGAATCAGCCCCAGCATTTT,TRBV7-3,TRBD1,TRBJ1-5,14,NA
CASSVEDGKIQYF,TGTGCCAGCAGCGTAGAGGACGGGAAAATTCAGTACTTC,TRBV9,NA,TRBJ2-4,13,once
CASSPEPGQGWEQYF,TGTGCCAGCAGTCCCGAACCAGGACAGGGATGGGAGCAGTACTTC,TRBV6-6,TRBD1,TRBJ2-7,15,NA
CASSTPYRDRRGGYTF,TGTGCCAGTAGTACGCCATACAGGGATAGGAGAGGGGGCTACACCTTC,TRBV19,NA,TRBJ1-2,16,NA
CASRNREGPLEQFF,TGTGCCAGCAGGAACCGAGAGGGCCCGCTTGAGCAGTTCTTC,TRBV11-1,NA,TRBJ2-1,14,NA
CASSFGTSGYNEQFF,TGCGCCAGCAGCTTTGGGACTAGCGGATACAATGAGCAGTTCTTC,TRBV5-1,TRBD2,TRBJ2-1,15,NA
CASSLYRDHPEAFF,TGTGCCAGCAGTTTATACAGGGACCACCCTGAAGCTTTCTTT,TRBV6-5,NA,TRBJ1-1,14,NA
CASSLSTGERAFF,TGCGCCAGCAGCTTGTCGACAGGGGAGCGAGCTTTCTTT,TRBV5-1,TRBD1,TRBJ1-1,13,NA
CASRDVAGSYEQYF,TGTGCCAGCAGAGACGTAGCGGGTTCCTACGAGCAGTACTTC,TRBV2,TRBD2,TRBJ2-7,14,NA
CASSLETSSSYEQYF,TGTGCCAGCAGCTTAGAAACTAGCAGCTCCTACGAGCAGTACTTC,TRBV7-6,NA,TRBJ2-7,15,NA
CASSQDLHGRGNTEAFF,TGCGCCAGCAGCCAAGACCTTCACGGCCGGGGGAACACTGAAGCTTTCTTT,TRBV4-3,NA,TRBJ1-1,17,once
CASSLAGTENTEAFF,TGTGCCAGCAGCTTAGCCGGGACAGAGAACACTGAAGCTTTCTTT,TRBV7-2,TRBD1,TRBJ1-1,15,NA
CASSLFEQGASGYTF,TGTGCCAGCAGCCTCTTTGAGCAGGGCGCGAGTGGCTACACCTTC,TRBV5-5,NA,TRBJ1-2,15,NA
CASSSDRGETQYF,TGTGCCAGCAGCTCCGACAGGGGGGAGACCCAGTACTTC,TRBV7-2,TRBD1,TRBJ2-5,13,NA
CASSATGTGTQYF,TGTGCCAGCAGCGCAACAGGGACGGGGACCCAGTACTTC,TRBV9,NA,TRBJ2-5,13,NA
CASGRAGETQYF,TGTGCCAGCGGGAGGGCCGGGGAGACCCAGTACTTC,TRBV2,TRBD2,TRBJ2-5,12,NA
CASSFLRGEQFF,TGTGCCAGCAGCTTCTTAAGAGGGGAGCAGTTCTTC,TRBV13,NA,TRBJ2-1,12,few
CASSYLRGSSGNTIYF,TGTGCCAGCAGTTACCTCCGCGGAAGCTCTGGAAACACCATATATTTT,TRBV6-5,NA,TRBJ1-3,16,NA
CASRSGTSMYNEQFF,TGCGCCAGCAGATCCGGGACTAGCATGTACAATGAGCAGTTCTTC,TRBV5-1,TRBD2,TRBJ2-1,15,NA
CASRGRTEPSYEQYF,TGTGCCAGCAGGGGTAGGACAGAGCCCTCCTACGAGCAGTACTTC,TRBV2,NA,TRBJ2-7,15,many
CASSLTNTGELFF,TGTGCCAGCAGTCTAACGAACACCGGGGAGCTGTTTTTT,TRBV27,NA,TRBJ2-2,13,NA
CASSQVLAGVGTDTQYF,TGCGCCAGCAGCCAAGTACTAGCGGGAGTAGGCACAGATACGCAGTATTTT,TRBV4-1,TRBD2,TRBJ2-3,17,NA
CASTQGQGAYYGYTF,TGTGCCAGCACCCAAGGACAGGGGGCTTACTATGGCTACACCTTC,TRBV28,TRBD1,TRBJ1-2,15,once
CASSIRQGHHEQYF,TGTGCCAGTAGTATCCGACAGGGGCACCACGAGCAGTACTTC,TRBV19,TRBD1,TRBJ2-7,14,NA
CAWSRGSGTSYNEQFF,TGTGCCTGGAGTAGGGGGAGCGGGACCTCCTACAATGAGCAGTTCTTC,TRBV30,NA,TRBJ2-1,16,many
CASSLVPHATYNEQFF,TGTGCCAGCAGCTTGGTGCCCCATGCTACCTACAATGAGCAGTTCTTC,TRBV5-4,NA,TRBJ2-1,16,NA
CAVSLLGLAASSYEQYF,TGTGCCGTCTCACTTTTGGGACTAGCGGCCTCATCCTACGAGCAGTACTTC,TRBV10-3,TRBD2,TRBJ2-7,17,NA
CASSLKLAGPYEQYF,TGTGCCAGCAGCTTGAAACTAGCGGGCCCCTACGAGCAGTACTTC,TRBV5-6,TRBD2,TRBJ2-7,15,NA
CASSQGQGGYEQYF,TGTGCCAGCAGCCAGGGACAGGGGGGCTACGAGCAGTACTTC,TRBV7-6,TRBD1,TRBJ2-7,14,NA
CASSRGLAGGNEQFF,TGTGCCAGCAGCCGGGGACTAGCGGGCGGCAATGAGCAGTTCTTC,TRBV4-2,TRBD2,TRBJ2-1,15,NA
CSINRQYNEQFF,TGCAGCATAAACCGACAGTACAATGAGCAGTTCTTC,TRBV29-1,NA,TRBJ2-1,12,NA
CASSPRTLDTEAFF,TGTGCCAGCTCACCACGGACACTCGACACTGAAGCTTTCTTT,TRBV18,NA,TRBJ1-1,14,NA
CASSLAFGGPQYF,TGTGCCAGCAGCTTAGCATTCGGGGGTCCGCAGTATTTT,TRBV7-9,NA,TRBJ2-3,13,once
CASSISYSNQPQHF,TGTGCCAGTAGTATTAGTTATAGCAATCAGCCCCAGCATTTT,TRBV19,NA,TRBJ1-5,14,NA
CASSQPSSGRASEQYF,TGCGCCAGCAGCCAACCGTCTAGCGGGAGGGCCTCCGAGCAGTACTTC,TRBV4-1,TRBD2,TRBJ2-7,16,NA
CASSQGTEGYEQYF,TGCGCCAGCAGCCAGGGTACCGAGGGCTACGAGCAGTACTTC,TRBV4-1,NA,TRBJ2-7,14,NA
CSVWAQGAQPQHF,TGCAGCGTTTGGGCGCAGGGTGCTCAGCCCCAGCATTTT,TRBV29-1,NA,TRBJ1-5,13,NA